These 25 T cell receptor beta chains share one sample of origin, sequenced in a study of blood T cell repertoires in COVID-19. Method: immunoSEQ multiplex PCR; TCRdb's copy keeps in-frame clones and lacks some. This table has roughly 240,000 clones, roughly 88% appearing once. Sequencing input: PBMCs or T cells enriched from blood (not recorded which). These receptors originate from a woman in her forties or fifties who had recovered from COVID-19.

The chain recombines TRBV28 with TRBJ1-1; perhaps TRBD1 as D (6 bases). This CDR3 is 12 amino acids long. Trimming took 7 bases from V and 5 from J, leaving 11 bases between them. Germline assignment: CDR1 MDHEN and CDR2 SYDVKM. The chain's CDR3 is CASIVRGTEAFF. The CDR3, as DNA: TGTGCCAGCATCGTCAGGGGAACTGAAGCTTTCTTT.

Only one count was recorded for this clone. J is TRBJ2-7 and V is TRBV6-1, with TRBD1 matching over 9 bases. Germline loops: CDR1 MNHNS, CDR2 SASEGT. V lost 3 bases, J lost 5 bases, and 11 bases stayed unmatched. CDR3 length: 16 residues. In nucleotides, the CDR3 is TGTGCCAGCAGTGATATCCCGGGACAGGGATATAACGAGCAGTACTTC. Amino acids: CASSDIPGQGYNEQYF.

The V gene is TRBV18, the J gene TRBJ2-1; 10 nucleotides align to TRBD2. The V and J ends lost 3 bases and 7 bases, in that order; junction bases with no gene match: 9. CDR1 is KGHSH, CDR2 LQKENI, per germline. This CDR3 comprises 16 residues. The CDR3 DNA reads as TGTGCCAGCTCACCCATGCTAGCGGGAGCTGGGAATGAGCAGTTCTTC. Its translation is CASSPMLAGAGNEQFF. The full variable domain, completed using reference TRBV18 and TRBJ2-1, is NAGVMQNPRHLVRRRGQEARLRCSPMKGHSHVYWYRQLPEEGLKFMVYLQKENIIDESGMPKERFSAEFPKEGPSILRIQQVVRGDSAAYFCASSPMLAGAGNEQFFGPGTRLTVL.

The chain joins TRBV28 to TRBJ2-5; 10 nucleotides match TRBD2. The CDR3 contains 14 residues. With 5 bases clipped from V and 6 bases from J, the junction kept 6 bases outside the gene matches. Germline CDR1 reads MDHEN; CDR2 reads SYDVKM. The CDR3 bases are TGTGCCAGCAGTGCTAGCGGGAGTGAGAAGACCCAGTACTTC. Protein: CASSASGSEKTQYF.

The V gene is TRBV7-9, the J gene TRBJ1-2; D is uncertain. The CDR3 length is 12 residues. Germline values: CDR1 SEHNR, CDR2 FQNEAQ (reference sequence). V lost 5 bases, J lost 10 bases, and 14 bases lay in between. CDR3: CASSQESVFYTF. CDR3 DNA sequence: TGTGCCAGCAGCCAGGAATCGGTTTTCTACACCTTC.

V and J are TRBV28 and TRBJ1-2, with no clear D. This CDR3 has 13 residues. V lost 8 bases and J lost 8, with 18 bases in between. In germline, CDR1 is MDHEN, CDR2 SYDVKM. The CDR3 coding sequence is TGTGCCAGCTTCCCCCAAGCGGTTGGAGGCTACACCTTC. Amino acids: CASFPQAVGGYTF.

With respect to this clone: This sample includes further DNA sequences coding for the same CDR3. V and J are TRBV19 and TRBJ1-5; 9 positions match TRBD1. CDR3 length: 16 amino acids. Germline V lookup: CDR1 LNHDA, CDR2 SQIVND (reference sequence). Unmatched junction bases numbered 7, after V lost 3 bases and J lost 4 bases. CDR3 nucleotide sequence: TGTGCCAGTAGTATCACAGGGGGCGCCTCTAATCAGCCCCAGCATTTT. Translated, it gives CASSITGGASNQPQHF. Full variable domain (rest looked up from reference TRBV19 and TRBJ1-5): DGGITQSPKYLFRKEGQNVTLSCEQNLNHDAMYWYRQDPGQGLRLIYYSQIVNDFQKGDIAEGYSVSREKKESFPLTVTSAQKNPTAFYLCASSITGGASNQPQHFGDGTRLSIL.

The chain combines TRBV2 with TRBJ2-5; D may be TRBD1 (6 bases). The germline gives CDR1 SNHLY, CDR2 FYNNEI. V lost 4 bases and J 4 bases, leaving 19 bases between the germline ends. The CDR3 sequence is 16 residues long. The CDR3, as DNA: TGTGCCAGCAGTGTTGGGGGCGCGGGCTTGATAGAGACCCAGTACTTC. Translation gives CASSVGGAGLIETQYF. The whole variable domain, filled in from reference TRBV2 and TRBJ2-5, reads EPEVTQTPSHQVTQMGQEVILRCVPISNHLYFYWYRQILGQKVEFLVSFYNNEISEKSEIFDDQFSVERPDGSNFTLKIRSTKLEDSAMYFCASSVGGAGLIETQYFGPGTRLLVL.

CDR3 coding DNA: TGTGCCACCAGCAGAGTAACCAGGGCTGAAGCTTTCTTT. It specifies CATSRVTRAEAFF. The rearrangement joins TRBV15 to TRBJ1-1; possible D gene TRBD1, 5 bases. Germline-derived CDR1 and CDR2 are LNHNV and YYDKDF (reference sequence). V was clipped by 1 base and J by 6 bases, with 9 bases between them. The CDR3 length is 13 residues.

The chain uses TRBV5-5 and TRBJ1-2, with TRBD1 matching over 7 bases. The CDR3 extends over 16 amino acids. The trim removed 4 bases at V and 4 bases at J, leaving 13 bases unmatched. From germline, CDR1 is SGHKS and CDR2 YYEKEE (reference sequence). The chain's CDR3 is CASSRSGTENFYGYTF. The CDR3 DNA sequence: TGTGCCAGCAGCAGATCCGGGACAGAAAATTTCTATGGCTACACCTTC.

The chain joins TRBV3-1 (or the pseudogene TRBV3-2) to TRBJ2-1; 8 bases line up with TRBD2. Losses at the gene ends were 4 bases for V and 2 bases for J; bases not matched to a gene: 7. Germline V gene data show CDR1 as LGHDT and CDR2 as YNNKEL (reference sequence). The CDR3 covers 16 residues. For the CDR3, the DNA is TGTGCCAGCAGCCGCACTACGGGGGGGACCTACAATGAGCAGTTCTTC. Amino acid sequence: CASSRTTGGTYNEQFF.

A single count supports this clone. This chain joins TRBV5-6 and TRBJ2-1, with 8 bases lining up with TRBD1. Germline lookup yields CDR1 SGHDT and CDR2 YYEEEE. The CDR3 consists of 12 residues. J was trimmed by 9 bases and V by 4 bases; bases with no gene match: 3. For the CDR3, the DNA is TGTGCCAGCAGCCGACAGGGGTTTGAGCAGTTCTTC. This sequence encodes CASSRQGFEQFF.

The chain employs TRBV28 and TRBJ1-5; D is possibly TRBD1 (5 bases). Deletions cut 5 bases from V and 4 bases from J, with 18 bases between. The germline V gene has CDR1 MDHEN and CDR2 SYDVKM. The CDR3 totals 16 residues. The CDR3 region has the DNA TGTGCCAGCAGTACCCTCGCAGGGAATAGGAATCAGCCCCAGCATTTT. Translating it yields CASSTLAGNRNQPQHF.

There are a few counts of this clone. V gene TRBV27 combines with J gene TRBJ1-1; D remains ambiguous. Between the trimmed V and J ends, which lost 4 bases and 1 base, there was a span of 7 bases. This CDR3 region has 13 residues. The germline gives CDR1 MNHEY, CDR2 SMNVEV (reference sequence). For the CDR3, the DNA is TGTGCCAGCAGTTCCACACCGAACACTGAAGCTTTCTTT. It encodes CASSSTPNTEAFF.

The chain links TRBV11-3 to TRBJ1-6; maybe TRBD1 (5 bases). The germline V and J ends were trimmed by 5 bases and 9 bases, with 17 bases remaining between them. Germline V gene data show CDR1 as SGHNT and CDR2 as YENEEA. This CDR3 comprises 15 residues. The DNA for the CDR3 is TGTGCCAGCAGCCCAACCCCCTTGGGACTTTCACCCCTCCACTTT. Protein product: CASSPTPLGLSPLHF.

V and J are TRBV27 and TRBJ2-1; weak D call: TRBD2 (7 bases). Trimming removed 4 bases from V and 6 bases from J, with 16 bases in between. This CDR3 has 15 amino acids. CDR1 is MNHEY and CDR2 is SMNVEV in the germline V gene (reference sequence). CDR3 coding DNA: TGTGCCAGCAGTTACGGGGGGCTTGGGGGCAATGAGCAGTTCTTC. Protein sequence: CASSYGGLGGNEQFF.

The J gene is TRBJ1-5, the V gene TRBV6-5; D gene unclear. The V and J ends lost 7 bases and 0 bases respectively, with 13 bases between them. The length of the CDR3 is 15 residues. Per the germline V gene, CDR1 is MNHEY and CDR2 is SVGAGI. The CDR3 DNA reads TGTGCCAGCACAGCTCCAGGTCTTAGCAATCAGCCCCAGCATTTT. This translates into CASTAPGLSNQPQHF.

The chain combines TRBV7-2 with TRBJ2-1; 11 bases map to TRBD1. Germline V CDR1 and CDR2: SGHTA, FQGNSA. The trim removed 7 bases at V and 6 bases at J, leaving 8 bases unmatched. The CDR3 contains 15 residues. The DNA of the CDR3 is TGTGCCAGCACCAAGGGGGGGACAGGGGGCAATGAGCAGTTCTTC. Translating gives CASTKGGTGGNEQFF.

V is TRBV19 and J is TRBJ1-1, with unresolved D. The ends were cut back, 0 bases at V and 0 bases at J, with 5 bases in the middle. Germline CDR1 reads LNHDA; CDR2 reads SQIVND (reference sequence). The CDR3 spans 14 residues. The CDR3 coding sequence is TGTGCCAGTAGTATAGATCGGGTGAACACTGAAGCTTTCTTT. Amino acid sequence: CASSIDRVNTEAFF.

The table lists this clone with a count of one. The chain couples TRBV2 to TRBJ1-1; D might be TRBD1 (5 bases). V was shortened by 6 bases and J by 8 bases, with 10 bases between the two germline ends. This CDR3 has 11 residues. Germline lookup yields CDR1 SNHLY and CDR2 FYNNEI. The CDR3 loop reads CASRGGREAFF. CDR3 bases: TGTGCCAGCAGGGGGGGACGGGAAGCTTTCTTT.

The chain employs TRBV30 and TRBJ1-1; 9 nucleotides agree with TRBD1. CDR3 length equals 14 residues. V shed 3 bases, J shed 1 base, and the junction held 3 bases outside the gene matches. CDR1 and CDR2 from the germline V gene are GTSNPN and SVGIG (reference sequence). DNA for the CDR3: TGTGCCTGGAGCGGGACAGGGAGGAACACTGAAGCTTTCTTT. Translated: CAWSGTGRNTEAFF. Full variable domain (rest looked up from reference TRBV30 and TRBJ1-1): SQTIHQWPATLVQPVGSPLSLECTVEGTSNPNLYWYRQAAGRGLQLLFYSVGIGQISSEVPQNLSASRPQDRQFILSSKKLLLSDSGFYLCAWSGTGRNTEAFFGQGTRLTVV.

This chain connects TRBV30 to TRBJ1-4; D is ambiguous. The CDR3 is 14 residues long. CDR1 is GTSNPN and CDR2 is SVGIG in the germline V gene (reference sequence). V was cut by 3 bases and J by 5 bases, with 13 bases left in between. CDR3 sequence reads: CAWSPGLLNEKLFF. The CDR3 DNA follows: TGTGCCTGGAGCCCCGGGTTGTTAAATGAAAAACTGTTTTTT.

The chain links TRBV5-1 to TRBJ1-2, with 10 bases that match TRBD1. The J segment lost 4 bases and the V segment lost 0 bases, leaving 6 bases of the junction unmatched. CDR1 and CDR2 (germline): SGHRS, YFSETQ. This CDR3 region has 16 residues. The CDR3 is CASSLAGQGVVYGYTF. CDR3 coding DNA: TGCGCCAGCAGCTTGGCTGGACAGGGGGTAGTCTATGGCTACACCTTC. Combining the CDR3 with reference TRBV5-1 and TRBJ1-2 gives the whole variable domain KAGVTQTPRYLIKTRGQQVTLSCSPISGHRSVSWYQQTPGQGLQFLFEYFSETQRNKGNFPGRFSGRQFSNSRSEMNVSTLELGDSALYLCASSLAGQGVVYGYTFGSGTRLTVV.

The chain carries TRBV5-1 and TRBJ1-1; 7 bases map to TRBD1. Germline CDR1 reads SGHRS; CDR2 reads YFSETQ. V shed 5 bases and J 7 bases; nucleotides not matched to a gene: 2. The CDR3 length is 11 residues. The CDR3, as DNA: TGCGCCAGCAGGGGGACAGTTGAAGCTTTCTTT. Translated: CASRGTVEAFF.

The V call is TRBV3-1 (or the pseudogene TRBV3-2), the J call TRBJ1-2; TRBD1 might be the D (6 bases). Germline assignment: CDR1 LGHDT and CDR2 YNNKEL (reference sequence). The V end lost 0 bases, the J end lost 4 bases, and 12 bases lay between the germline ends. The CDR3 has 15 amino acids. This CDR3 is CASSQEQGSFYGYTF. CDR3 in DNA: TGTGCCAGCAGCCAAGAACAGGGTTCTTTCTATGGCTACACCTTC.